This T cell receptor beta chain was recorded in a study of blood T cell repertoires in COVID-19. Study-level information: The United States, Italy and Spain were the sources of the acute and convalescent COVID-19 samples. PBMCs, B-cell-depleted T cells, or T cells provided the cDNA or gDNA that made up the material.

In this sample, this clone turned up a few times. Additional DNA sequences in this sample encode the identical CDR3. Per the study methods: Researchers report that nucleated cell counts were estimated from reference gene primer amplification. The method was immunoSEQ multiplex PCR; TCRdb's version includes in-frame clones alone and lacks a portion of them. The V and J calls and the clone size are those of that table, but D and trimming were determined from the DNA. The top ten hold over 25% of the sample, which has some 140,000 clones, roughly 80% seen once. The germline CDR1 and CDR2 sequences are KGHSH and LQKENI. V lost 3 bases and J 1 base, leaving 9 bases between the germline ends. This CDR3 contains 14 residues.

The sequenced sample was peripheral blood. This TCR derives from a woman in her sixties with acute or convalescent COVID-19. This chain uses TRBV18 with TRBJ1-1; D is unresolved. CDR3 DNA sequence: TGTGCCAGCTCACCCATTCCCAGGAACACTGAAGCTTTCTTT. Its protein is CASSPIPRNTEAFF.